The sequence of this T cell receptor (beta chain) was determined in a study of PD-1 blockade in classical Hodgkin lymphoma. Sequenced by immunoSEQ multiplex PCR; TCRdb stores in-frame clones only, minus some. This table holds around 7,900 clones, about 84% found once. Regarding time point: cycle 4 day 1 (C4D1), after five to seven weeks of nivolumab. Each patient experienced a relapse that followed autologous stem cell transplantation, and brentuximab vedotin exposure varied. With 3 bases clipped from V and 6 bases from J, the junction kept 4 bases outside the gene matches. Germline assignment: CDR1 WSHSY and CDR2 SAAADI. The CDR3 is 13 residues long.

The V and J genes are TRBV10-2 and TRBJ1-2; 7 bases align to TRBD1. This TCR was recovered from a human donor with classical Hodgkin lymphoma. The source was peripheral blood mononuclear cells (PBMCs), collected before the fourth cycle of nivolumab. The CDR3 DNA sequence: TGCGCCAGCAGTGACCCAACAGGGGATGGCTACACCTTC. Protein sequence: CASSDPTGDGYTF.